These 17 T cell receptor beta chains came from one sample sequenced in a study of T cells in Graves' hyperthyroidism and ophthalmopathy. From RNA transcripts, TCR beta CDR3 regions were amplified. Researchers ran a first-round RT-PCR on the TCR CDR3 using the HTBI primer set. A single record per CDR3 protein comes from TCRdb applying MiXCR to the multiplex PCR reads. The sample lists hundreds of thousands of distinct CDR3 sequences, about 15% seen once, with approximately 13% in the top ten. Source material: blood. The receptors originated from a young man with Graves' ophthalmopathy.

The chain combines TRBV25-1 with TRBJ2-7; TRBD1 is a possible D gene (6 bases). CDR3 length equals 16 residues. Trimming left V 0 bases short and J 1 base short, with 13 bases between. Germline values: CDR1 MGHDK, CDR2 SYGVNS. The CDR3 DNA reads TGTGCCAGCAGTGAATATATGGGGACATCGTCCTACGAGCAGTACTTC. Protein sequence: CASSEYMGTSSYEQYF.

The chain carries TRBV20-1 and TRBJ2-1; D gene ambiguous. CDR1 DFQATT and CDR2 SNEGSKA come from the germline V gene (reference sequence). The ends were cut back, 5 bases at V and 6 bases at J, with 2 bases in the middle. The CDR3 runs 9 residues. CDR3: CSAGNEQFF. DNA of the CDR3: TGCAGTGCTGGCAATGAGCAGTTCTTC.

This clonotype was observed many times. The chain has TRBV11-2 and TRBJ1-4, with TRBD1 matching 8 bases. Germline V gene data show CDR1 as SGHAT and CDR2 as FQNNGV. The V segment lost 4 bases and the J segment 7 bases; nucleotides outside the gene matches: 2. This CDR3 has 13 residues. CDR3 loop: CASSWTGSEKLFF. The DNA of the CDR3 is TGTGCCAGCAGCTGGACAGGGTCTGAAAAACTGTTTTTT.

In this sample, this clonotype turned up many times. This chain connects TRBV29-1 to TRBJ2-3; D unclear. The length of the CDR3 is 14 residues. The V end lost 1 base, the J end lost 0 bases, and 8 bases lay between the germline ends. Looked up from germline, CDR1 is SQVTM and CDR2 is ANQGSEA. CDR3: CSVEGEWSTDTQYF. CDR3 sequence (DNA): TGCAGCGTTGAAGGGGAATGGAGCACAGATACGCAGTATTTT.

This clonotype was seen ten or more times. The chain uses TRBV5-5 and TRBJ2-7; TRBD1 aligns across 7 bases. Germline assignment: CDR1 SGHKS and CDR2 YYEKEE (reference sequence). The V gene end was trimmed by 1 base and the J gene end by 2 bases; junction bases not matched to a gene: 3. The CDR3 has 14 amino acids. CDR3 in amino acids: CASSLSDRAYEQYF. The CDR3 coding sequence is TGTGCCAGCAGCTTGTCCGACAGGGCCTACGAGCAGTACTTC.

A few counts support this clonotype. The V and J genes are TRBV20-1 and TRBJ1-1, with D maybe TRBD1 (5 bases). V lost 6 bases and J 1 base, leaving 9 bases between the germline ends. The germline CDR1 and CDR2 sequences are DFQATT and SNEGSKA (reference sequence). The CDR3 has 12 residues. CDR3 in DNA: TGCAGTGCCACCCAGGGGAACACTGAAGCTTTCTTT. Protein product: CSATQGNTEAFF.

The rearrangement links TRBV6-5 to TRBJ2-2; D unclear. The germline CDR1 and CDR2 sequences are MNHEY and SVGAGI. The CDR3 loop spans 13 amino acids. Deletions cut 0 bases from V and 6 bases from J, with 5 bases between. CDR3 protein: CASSYSPAGELFF. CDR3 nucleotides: TGTGCCAGCAGTTACTCGCCAGCCGGGGAGCTGTTTTTT.

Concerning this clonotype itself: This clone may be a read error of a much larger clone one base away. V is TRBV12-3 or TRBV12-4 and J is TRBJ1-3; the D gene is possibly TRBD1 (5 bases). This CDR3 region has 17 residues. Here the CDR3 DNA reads TGTGCCAGCAGTTTCCCTCGGGGGGGGACCTCTGGAGACACCATATATTTT. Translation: CASSFPRGGTSGDTIYF.

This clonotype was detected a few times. CDR3 amino acids: CSVESGLHEQFF. The CDR3 DNA follows: TGCAGCGTTGAAAGCGGGCTCCATGAGCAGTTCTTC. The J gene is TRBJ2-1, the V gene TRBV29-1; D is possibly TRBD2 (6 bases). V was cut by 2 bases and J by 8 bases, with 10 bases left in between. Germline V gene lookup returns CDR1 SQVTM and CDR2 ANQGSEA. The CDR3 covers 12 residues.

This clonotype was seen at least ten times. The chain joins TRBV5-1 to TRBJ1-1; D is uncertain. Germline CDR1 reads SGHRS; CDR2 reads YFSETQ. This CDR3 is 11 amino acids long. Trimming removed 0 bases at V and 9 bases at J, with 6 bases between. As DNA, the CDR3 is TGCGCCAGCAGCTTGGAACAGAAAGCTTTCTTT. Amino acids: CASSLEQKAFF.

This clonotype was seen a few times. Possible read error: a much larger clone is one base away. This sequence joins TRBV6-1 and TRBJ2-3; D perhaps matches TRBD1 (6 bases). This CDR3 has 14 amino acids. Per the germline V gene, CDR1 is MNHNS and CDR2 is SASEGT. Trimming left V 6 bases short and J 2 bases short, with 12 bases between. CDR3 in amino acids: CASSLRGYTDTQYF. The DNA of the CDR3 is TGTGCCAGCAGCCTAAGGGGGTACACAGATACGCAGTATTTT.

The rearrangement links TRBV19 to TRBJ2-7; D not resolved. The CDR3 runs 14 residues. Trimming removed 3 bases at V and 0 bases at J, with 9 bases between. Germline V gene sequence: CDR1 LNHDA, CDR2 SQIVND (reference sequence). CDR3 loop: CASSMVDTSYEQYF. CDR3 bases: TGTGCCAGTAGTATGGTCGACACCTCCTACGAGCAGTACTTC.

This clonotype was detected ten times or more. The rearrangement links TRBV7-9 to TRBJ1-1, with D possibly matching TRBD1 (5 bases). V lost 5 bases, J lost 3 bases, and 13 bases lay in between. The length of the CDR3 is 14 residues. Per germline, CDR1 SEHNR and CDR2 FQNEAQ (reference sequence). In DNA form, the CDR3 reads TGTGCCAGCAGCCAGACGGGGGGAGACACTGAAGCTTTCTTT. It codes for CASSQTGGDTEAFF.

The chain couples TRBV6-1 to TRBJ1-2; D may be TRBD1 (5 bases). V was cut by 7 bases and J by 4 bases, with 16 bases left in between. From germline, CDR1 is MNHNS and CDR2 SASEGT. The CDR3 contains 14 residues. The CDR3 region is CASIPMGLPYGYTF. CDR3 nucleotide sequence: TGTGCCAGCATTCCCATGGGACTTCCCTATGGCTACACCTTC.

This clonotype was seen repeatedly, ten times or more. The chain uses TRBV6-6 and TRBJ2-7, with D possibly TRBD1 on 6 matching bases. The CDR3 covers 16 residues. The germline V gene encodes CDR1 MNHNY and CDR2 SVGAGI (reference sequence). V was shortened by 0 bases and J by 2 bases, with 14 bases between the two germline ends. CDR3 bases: TGTGCCAGCAGTTACTCGCCAGGGGTGGAGGCCTACGAGCAGTACTTC. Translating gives CASSYSPGVEAYEQYF.

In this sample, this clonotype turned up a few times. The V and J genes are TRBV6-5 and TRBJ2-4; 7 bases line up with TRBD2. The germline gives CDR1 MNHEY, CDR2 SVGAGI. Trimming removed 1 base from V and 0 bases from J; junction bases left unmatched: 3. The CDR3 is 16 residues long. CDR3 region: CASSYLGLLAKNIQYF. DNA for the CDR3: TGTGCCAGCAGTTACTTGGGACTACTAGCCAAAAACATTCAGTACTTC.

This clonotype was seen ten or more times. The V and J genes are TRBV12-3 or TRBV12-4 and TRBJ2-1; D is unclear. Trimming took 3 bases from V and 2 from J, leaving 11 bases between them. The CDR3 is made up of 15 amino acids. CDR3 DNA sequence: TGTGCCAGCAGTTTCGACGGGCTCCCCTACAATGAGCAGTTCTTC. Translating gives CASSFDGLPYNEQFF.